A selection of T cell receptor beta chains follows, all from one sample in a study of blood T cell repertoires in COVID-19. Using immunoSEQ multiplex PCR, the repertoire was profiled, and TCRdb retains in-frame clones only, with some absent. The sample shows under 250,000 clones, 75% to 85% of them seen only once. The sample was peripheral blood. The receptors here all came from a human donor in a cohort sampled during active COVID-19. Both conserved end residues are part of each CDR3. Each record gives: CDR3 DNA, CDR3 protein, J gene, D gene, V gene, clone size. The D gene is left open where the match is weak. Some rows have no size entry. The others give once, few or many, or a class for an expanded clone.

cdr3_nt: TGTGCCAGCAGCTTAGAGGTAGGAGAGAACACTGAAGCTTTCTTT; cdr3_aa: CASSLEVGENTEAFF; j_call: TRBJ1-1; d_call: -; v_call: TRBV11-2; clone_size: -
cdr3_nt: TGCAGTGCGAGTAGGGGGTTGTCCTACGAGCAGTACTTC; cdr3_aa: CSASRGLSYEQYF; j_call: TRBJ2-7; d_call: -; v_call: TRBV20-1; clone_size: few
cdr3_nt: TGCGCCAGCAGCCAAGATTGGGAGGTTGCTGGAAACACCATATATTTT; cdr3_aa: CASSQDWEVAGNTIYF; j_call: TRBJ1-3; d_call: -; v_call: TRBV4-1; clone_size: few
cdr3_nt: TGTGCCAGCAGCTTATGGGGGACTAACACAGATACGCAGTATTTT; cdr3_aa: CASSLWGTNTDTQYF; j_call: TRBJ2-3; d_call: TRBD2; v_call: TRBV7-3; clone_size: -
cdr3_nt: TGTGCCAGCTCCCGATCAGGAGACAGGGGTTATGGCTACACCTTC; cdr3_aa: CASSRSGDRGYGYTF; j_call: TRBJ1-2; d_call: TRBD1; v_call: TRBV18; clone_size: -
cdr3_nt: TGTGCCAGCAGTTACAAGGGGATATATCAGCCCCAGCATTTT; cdr3_aa: CASSYKGIYQPQHF; j_call: TRBJ1-5; d_call: -; v_call: TRBV6-5; clone_size: -
cdr3_nt: TGTGCCAGCAGTGCAGTGTCAGCCTACGAGCAGTACTTC; cdr3_aa: CASSAVSAYEQYF; j_call: TRBJ2-7; d_call: -; v_call: TRBV2; clone_size: -
cdr3_nt: TGTGCCAGCAGCCACAAGACATATAATTCACCCCTCCACTTT; cdr3_aa: CASSHKTYNSPLHF; j_call: TRBJ1-6; d_call: -; v_call: TRBV6-5; clone_size: -
cdr3_nt: TGTGCCATTCGACAGGGGGCTGGTTGGGATACGCAGTATTTT; cdr3_aa: CAIRQGAGWDTQYF; j_call: TRBJ2-3; d_call: TRBD1; v_call: TRBV28; clone_size: once
cdr3_nt: TGCAGCGTTGGACAGTTGAACACTGAAGCTTTCTTT; cdr3_aa: CSVGQLNTEAFF; j_call: TRBJ1-1; d_call: -; v_call: TRBV29-1; clone_size: -
cdr3_nt: TGCGCCAGCAGCTTGGACCTAACTGTGAACACTGAAGCTTTCTTT; cdr3_aa: CASSLDLTVNTEAFF; j_call: TRBJ1-1; d_call: -; v_call: TRBV5-1; clone_size: once
cdr3_nt: TGTGCCAGCAGTAAGAGAACAGCCTTGGGAAACACCATATATTTT; cdr3_aa: CASSKRTALGNTIYF; j_call: TRBJ1-3; d_call: -; v_call: TRBV6-5; clone_size: -
cdr3_nt: TGCGCCAGCAGCTCCACGACAGGGACCCAAGAGACCCAGTACTTC; cdr3_aa: CASSSTTGTQETQYF; j_call: TRBJ2-5; d_call: TRBD1; v_call: TRBV5-1; clone_size: once
cdr3_nt: TGTGCCAGCAGTCTAAGACAGAGCTTGGGGGAGACCCAGTACTTC; cdr3_aa: CASSLRQSLGETQYF; j_call: TRBJ2-5; d_call: -; v_call: TRBV28; clone_size: -
cdr3_nt: TGTGCCACCAGCAGAGATGTCCCCCAAACCTACGAGCAGTACTTC; cdr3_aa: CATSRDVPQTYEQYF; j_call: TRBJ2-7; d_call: -; v_call: TRBV15; clone_size: -
cdr3_nt: TGCGCCAGCAGCCCAACGGGTACGGTTCGTGTCACTGAAGCTTTCTTT; cdr3_aa: CASSPTGTVRVTEAFF; j_call: TRBJ1-1; d_call: -; v_call: TRBV4-1; clone_size: few
cdr3_nt: TGTGCCAGCAGCCATTTAGCGGGGGGCAAAGATACGCAGTATTTT; cdr3_aa: CASSHLAGGKDTQYF; j_call: TRBJ2-3; d_call: TRBD2; v_call: TRBV3-1/TRBV3-2; clone_size: once
cdr3_nt: TGTGCCAGCAACGGGGACAGGCCCTATGGCTACACCTTC; cdr3_aa: CASNGDRPYGYTF; j_call: TRBJ1-2; d_call: TRBD1; v_call: TRBV12-3/TRBV12-4; clone_size: -
cdr3_nt: TGCGCCAGCAGCCCACCTGAGGGTAGGGTTGGTGAAAAACTGTTTTTT; cdr3_aa: CASSPPEGRVGEKLFF; j_call: TRBJ1-4; d_call: -; v_call: TRBV5-1; clone_size: -
cdr3_nt: TGCGCCAGCAGCCTAGGGACAGGGGTAAGGAGGACAGATACGCAGTATTTT; cdr3_aa: CASSLGTGVRRTDTQYF; j_call: TRBJ2-3; d_call: TRBD1; v_call: TRBV5-1; clone_size: -
cdr3_nt: TGCAGTGCTAGTACAGGGTTCGCGTCTTCGGATGGCTACACCTTC; cdr3_aa: CSASTGFASSDGYTF; j_call: TRBJ1-2; d_call: -; v_call: TRBV20-1; clone_size: -
cdr3_nt: TGTGCCAGCAGCTTTAGCAGTAATCAGCCCCAGCATTTT; cdr3_aa: CASSFSSNQPQHF; j_call: TRBJ1-5; d_call: -; v_call: TRBV7-9; clone_size: -
cdr3_nt: TGTGCCAGCAGTTTAGGTGGGCAGCTTGGCTACACCTTC; cdr3_aa: CASSLGGQLGYTF; j_call: TRBJ1-2; d_call: -; v_call: TRBV12-3/TRBV12-4; clone_size: few
cdr3_nt: TGTGCCAGCAGCGTAAACAGGGGAAGCTCACCCCTCCACTTT; cdr3_aa: CASSVNRGSSPLHF; j_call: TRBJ1-6; d_call: TRBD1; v_call: TRBV9; clone_size: -
cdr3_nt: TGTGCCAGTACCCAGGGTCCGGTTCAGCCCCAGCATTTT; cdr3_aa: CASTQGPVQPQHF; j_call: TRBJ1-5; d_call: -; v_call: TRBV19; clone_size: -
cdr3_nt: TGTGCCAGCAGTGCAGGGCTGGATAATTCACCCCTCCACTTT; cdr3_aa: CASSAGLDNSPLHF; j_call: TRBJ1-6; d_call: -; v_call: TRBV25-1; clone_size: -
cdr3_nt: TGTGCCAGCTCACCAGATTTACGGGGGGACTCAGATACGCAGTATTTT; cdr3_aa: CASSPDLRGDSDTQYF; j_call: TRBJ2-3; d_call: TRBD2; v_call: TRBV18; clone_size: few